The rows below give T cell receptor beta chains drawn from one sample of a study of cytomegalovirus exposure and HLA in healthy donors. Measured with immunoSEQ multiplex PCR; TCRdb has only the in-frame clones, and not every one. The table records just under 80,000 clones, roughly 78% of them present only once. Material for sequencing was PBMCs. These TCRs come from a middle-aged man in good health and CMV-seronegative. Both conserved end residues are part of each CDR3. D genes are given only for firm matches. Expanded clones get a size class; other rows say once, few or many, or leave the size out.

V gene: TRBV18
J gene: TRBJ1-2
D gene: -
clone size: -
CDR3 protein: CASSPWERLSGGYTF
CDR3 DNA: TGTGCCAGCTCACCATGGGAGCGTTTGAGTGGTGGCTACACCTTC

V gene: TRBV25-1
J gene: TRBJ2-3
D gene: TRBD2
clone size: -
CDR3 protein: CASSFGRVKDTQYF
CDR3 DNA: TGTGCCAGCAGTTTCGGGAGGGTTAAAGATACGCAGTATTTT

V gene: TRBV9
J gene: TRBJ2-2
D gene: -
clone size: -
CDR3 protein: CASSVLGWTGELFF
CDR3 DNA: TGTGCCAGCAGCGTACTAGGTTGGACCGGGGAGCTGTTTTTT

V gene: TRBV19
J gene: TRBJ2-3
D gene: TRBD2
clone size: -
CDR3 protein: CASGAGVGTDTQYF
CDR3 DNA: TGTGCCAGCGGAGCGGGAGTGGGTACAGATACGCAGTATTTT

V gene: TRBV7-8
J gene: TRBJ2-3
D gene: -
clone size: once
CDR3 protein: CASSPGGELVAQYF
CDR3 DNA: TGTGCCAGCAGCCCAGGAGGGGAACTTGTTGCGCAGTATTTT

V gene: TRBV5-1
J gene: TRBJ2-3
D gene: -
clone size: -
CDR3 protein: CASSLVGAATDTQYF
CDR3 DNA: TGCGCCAGCAGCTTGGTGGGAGCTGCCACAGATACGCAGTATTTT

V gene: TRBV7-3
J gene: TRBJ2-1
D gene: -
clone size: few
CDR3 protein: CASSLSLDHEQFF
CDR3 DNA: TGTGCCAGCAGCTTATCTCTAGACCATGAGCAGTTCTTC

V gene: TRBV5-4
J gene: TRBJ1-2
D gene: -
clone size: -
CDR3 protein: CASSSQKTYGYTF
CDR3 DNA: TGTGCCAGCAGCTCACAGAAGACATATGGCTACACCTTC

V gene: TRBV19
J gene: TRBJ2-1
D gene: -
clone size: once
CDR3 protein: CASSDEGLDLYRSSYNEQFF
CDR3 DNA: TGTGCCAGTAGTGATGAGGGACTGGACCTATACCGGAGCTCCTACAATGAGCAGTTCTTC

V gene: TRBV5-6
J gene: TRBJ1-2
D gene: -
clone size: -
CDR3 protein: CASSLDQNYGYTF
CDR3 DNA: TGTGCCAGCAGCTTGGACCAGAACTATGGCTACACCTTC

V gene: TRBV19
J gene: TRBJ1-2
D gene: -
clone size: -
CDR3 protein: CASSITYGYTF
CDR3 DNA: TGTGCCAGTAGTATTACATATGGCTACACCTTC

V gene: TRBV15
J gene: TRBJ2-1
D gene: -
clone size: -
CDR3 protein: CATSREQYNEQFF
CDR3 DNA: TGTGCCACCAGCAGAGAACAGTACAATGAGCAGTTCTTC

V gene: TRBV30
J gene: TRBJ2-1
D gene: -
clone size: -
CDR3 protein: CAWSPIGGGLSNEQFF
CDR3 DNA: TGTGCCTGGAGTCCGATAGGAGGGGGCCTCTCCAATGAGCAGTTCTTC

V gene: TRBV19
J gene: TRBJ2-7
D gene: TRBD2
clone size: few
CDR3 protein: CASSSGTSGSEQYF
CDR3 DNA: TGTGCCAGTAGTTCGGGGACTAGCGGGAGCGAGCAGTACTTC

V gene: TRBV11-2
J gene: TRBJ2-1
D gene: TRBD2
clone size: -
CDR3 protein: CASSLTSGSGVTPYNEQFF
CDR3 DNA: TGTGCCAGCAGCTTAACTAGCGGGAGTGGGGTTACGCCTTACAATGAGCAGTTCTTC

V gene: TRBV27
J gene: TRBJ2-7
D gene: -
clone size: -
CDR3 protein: CASSLSPVPERNYEQYF
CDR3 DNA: TGTGCCAGCAGTTTATCCCCAGTCCCAGAGCGGAACTACGAGCAGTACTTC

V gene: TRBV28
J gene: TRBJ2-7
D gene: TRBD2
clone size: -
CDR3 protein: CASSLSGLAGWFSYEQYF
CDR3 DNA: TGTGCCAGCAGTTTATCGGGACTAGCGGGATGGTTCTCGTACGAGCAGTACTTC

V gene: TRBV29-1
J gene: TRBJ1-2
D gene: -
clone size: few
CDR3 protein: CSVRTDDGYTF
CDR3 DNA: TGCAGCGTAAGGACAGATGACGGCTACACCTTC

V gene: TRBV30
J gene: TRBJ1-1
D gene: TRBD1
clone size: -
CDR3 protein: CAWRAVRGAMNTEAFF
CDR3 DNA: TGTGCCTGGAGGGCCGTCAGGGGGGCCATGAACACTGAAGCTTTCTTT

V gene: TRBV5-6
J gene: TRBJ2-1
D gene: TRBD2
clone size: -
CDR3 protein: CASSLASGRGGISYNEQFF
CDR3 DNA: TGTGCCAGCAGCTTGGCTAGCGGGAGGGGGGGGATTTCCTACAATGAGCAGTTCTTC

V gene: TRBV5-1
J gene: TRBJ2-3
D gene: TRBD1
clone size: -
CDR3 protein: CASSHQWTGGDTQYF
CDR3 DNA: TGCGCCAGCAGCCACCAATGGACAGGGGGAGATACGCAGTATTTT

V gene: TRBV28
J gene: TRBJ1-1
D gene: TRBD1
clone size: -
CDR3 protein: CASRPTGQNTEAFF
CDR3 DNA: TGTGCCAGCAGGCCGACAGGGCAGAACACTGAAGCTTTCTTT

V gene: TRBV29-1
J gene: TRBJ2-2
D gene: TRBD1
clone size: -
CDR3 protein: CSGGTGGNTGELFF
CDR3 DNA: TGCAGCGGGGGGACAGGGGGAAACACCGGGGAGCTGTTTTTT

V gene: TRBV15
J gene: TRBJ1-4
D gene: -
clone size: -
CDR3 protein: CATSRIQGGANEKLFF
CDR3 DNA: TGTGCCACCAGCAGAATCCAGGGAGGGGCCAATGAAAAACTGTTTTTT

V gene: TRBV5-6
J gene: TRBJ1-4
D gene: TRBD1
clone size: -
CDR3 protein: CASSSYRGINEKLFF
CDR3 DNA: TGTGCCAGCAGCTCCTACAGGGGGATTAATGAAAAACTGTTTTTT

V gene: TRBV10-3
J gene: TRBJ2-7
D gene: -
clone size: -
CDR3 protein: CAISTSEGSYEQYF
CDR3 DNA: TGTGCCATCAGCACTAGTGAAGGGAGCTACGAGCAGTACTTC

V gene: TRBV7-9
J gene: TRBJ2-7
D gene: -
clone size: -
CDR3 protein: CASSFALQGNYEQYF
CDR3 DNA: TGTGCCAGCAGCTTCGCTCTTCAGGGCAACTACGAGCAGTACTTC

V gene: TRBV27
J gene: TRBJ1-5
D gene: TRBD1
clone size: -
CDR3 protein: CASSPTGDSNQPQHF
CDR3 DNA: TGTGCCAGCAGTCCAACAGGGGATAGCAATCAGCCCCAGCATTTT

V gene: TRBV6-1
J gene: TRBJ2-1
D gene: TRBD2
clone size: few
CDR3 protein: CASSSATSGTHFF
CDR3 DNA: TGTGCCAGCAGTTCCGCGACTAGCGGGACACACTTCTTC

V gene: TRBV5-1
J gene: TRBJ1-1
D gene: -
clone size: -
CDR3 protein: CASSFREGTTEAFF
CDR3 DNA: TGCGCCAGCAGCTTCAGGGAGGGAACCACTGAAGCTTTCTTT

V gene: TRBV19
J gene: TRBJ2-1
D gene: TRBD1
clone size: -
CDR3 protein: CASKGPDRGRNEQFF
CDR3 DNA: TGTGCCAGTAAGGGCCCTGACAGGGGCCGGAATGAGCAGTTCTTC

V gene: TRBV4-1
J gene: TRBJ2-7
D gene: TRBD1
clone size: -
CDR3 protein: CASSYSQGAYEQYF
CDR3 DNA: TGCGCCAGCAGCTACTCACAGGGGGCCTACGAGCAGTACTTC

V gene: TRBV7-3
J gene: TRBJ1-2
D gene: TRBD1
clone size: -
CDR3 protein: CASSPRGRGQEGYTF
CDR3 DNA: TGTGCCAGCAGCCCCAGGGGTCGGGGACAGGAGGGCTACACCTTC

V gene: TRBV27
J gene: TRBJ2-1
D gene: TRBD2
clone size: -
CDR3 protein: CASFAGGSYNEQFF
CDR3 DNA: TGTGCCAGCTTTGCGGGAGGCTCCTACAATGAGCAGTTCTTC

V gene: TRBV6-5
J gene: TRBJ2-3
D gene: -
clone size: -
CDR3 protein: CASTASASTDTQYF
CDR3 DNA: TGTGCCAGCACAGCCAGCGCTAGCACAGATACGCAGTATTTT